A selection of T cell receptor beta chains follows, all from one sample in a study of T-cell memory formation after mild COVID-19. One entry per CDR3 protein results from TCRdb running MiXCR on the 5' RACE reads. Of 350,000 to 450,000 distinct CDR3 sequences listed, approximately 15% are singletons. Material: PBMCs or a T cell subset sorted from them (not recorded which). The receptors shown here come from a man younger than 30 who had mild COVID-19 (a few samples of this study predate the infection). Cell type and time point are not known. The CDR3 runs from the conserved cysteine through the conserved F or W. A D gene is named only where the DNA matches it firmly. Expanded clones are given a class, and other clones once, few, many or no size at all.

V	D	J	size	DNA	CDR3
TRBV18	-	TRBJ2-2	few	TGTGCCAGCTCACCCGAGGGCTCCACCGGGGAGCTGTTTTTT	CASSPEGSTGELFF
TRBV5-1	-	TRBJ1-2	few	TGCGCCAGCAGCACCGCAGGTAGTCGGTATGGCTACACCTTC	CASSTAGSRYGYTF
TRBV4-1	TRBD1	TRBJ2-3	few	TGCGCCAGCAGCCAACATCGGACAGGGGGCGCGGATACGCAGTATTTT	CASSQHRTGGADTQYF
TRBV9	TRBD2	TRBJ2-3	few	TGTGCCAGCAGCCAATCGGGACTAGCGGGGAGCACAGATACGCAGTATTTT	CASSQSGLAGSTDTQYF
TRBV29-1	-	TRBJ2-6	-	TGCAGCGCCAGCAGTGGGGCGTCTGGGGCCAACGTCCTGACTTTC	CSASSGASGANVLTF
TRBV6-5	TRBD1	TRBJ1-2	-	TGTGCCAGCAGGACTACGGACAGGGATTATGGCTACACCTTC	CASRTTDRDYGYTF
TRBV11-2	TRBD1	TRBJ2-7	-	TGTGCCAGCAGGCGTCCGGGACAGGGGGACCACGAGCAGTACTTC	CASRRPGQGDHEQYF
TRBV5-1	-	TRBJ1-2	-	TGCGCCAGCGCTGGGGGGAAGGGAGGCTACACCTTC	CASAGGKGGYTF
TRBV7-8	-	TRBJ2-5	few	TGTGCCAGCAGCTCCCGGGGGAGAGGGGAGACCCAGTACTTC	CASSSRGRGETQYF
TRBV5-1	TRBD2	TRBJ2-5	many	TGCGCCAGCAGCTTGGTGGCTAGCGGGGACCCCAAAGGAGAGACCCAGTACTTC	CASSLVASGDPKGETQYF
TRBV4-3	-	TRBJ1-5	many	TGCGCCAGCAGCCAAGACAGGAATCAGCCCCAGCATTTT	CASSQDRNQPQHF
TRBV20-1	-	TRBJ2-1	-	TGCAGTGCTAGAGATCGGCGGGGAGCCTACAATGAGCAGTTCTTC	CSARDRRGAYNEQFF
TRBV27	TRBD2	TRBJ2-3	few	TGTGCCAGCAGTTGGGGGACTAGCGGGGGGCCGGTGGATACGCAGTATTTT	CASSWGTSGGPVDTQYF
TRBV4-3	-	TRBJ1-1	-	TGCGCCAGCAGCCAAGATTGGCCGGAGAACACTGAAGCTTTCTTT	CASSQDWPENTEAFF
TRBV2	TRBD2	TRBJ2-5	-	TGTGCCAGCAAGGAACTAGCGGGGGGGAAAGAGACCCAGTACTTC	CASKELAGGKETQYF
TRBV25-1	-	TRBJ1-1	few	TGTGCCAGCAGTAATCTAGACCGGAACACTGAAGCTTTCTTT	CASSNLDRNTEAFF
TRBV12-3/TRBV12-4	-	TRBJ1-1	many	TGTGCCAGCAGTTTATGGAACACTGAAGCTTTCTTT	CASSLWNTEAFF
TRBV4-2	-	TRBJ2-5	many	TGTGCCAGCAGCCAAGAACGGTTTGGTTCGCGGGGGCCGCCGGTTCAAGAGACCCAGTACTTC	CASSQERFGSRGPPVQETQYF
TRBV19	-	TRBJ1-1	few	TGTGCCAGTACCATTCAGGCGGGACACGAAGCTTTCTTT	CASTIQAGHEAFF
TRBV9	TRBD1	TRBJ1-2	few	TGTGCCAGCAGCGCCGAACAGGGGGCGAAGTATGGCTACACCTTC	CASSAEQGAKYGYTF
TRBV4-2	-	TRBJ2-2	-	TGTGCCAGCAGCCAAGTTTACGCGAACACCGGGGAGCTGTTTTTT	CASSQVYANTGELFF
TRBV6-2/TRBV6-3	TRBD1	TRBJ1-6	few	TGTGCCAGCAGGATGGACAGGGGGCTTCTTAATTCACCCCTCCACTTT	CASRMDRGLLNSPLHF
TRBV7-2	TRBD2	TRBJ2-7	-	TGTGCCAGCAGCTTAGTGGCGGGGGGACTATACGAGCAGTACTTC	CASSLVAGGLYEQYF
TRBV7-6	TRBD2	TRBJ2-5	-	TGTGCCAGCAGCTTAGAACTAGCGCTGCAAGAGACCCAGTACTTC	CASSLELALQETQYF
TRBV7-6	-	TRBJ2-1	few	TGTGCCAGCAGCTTAGATGGACTTGTGGGAGGTGAGCAGTTCTTC	CASSLDGLVGGEQFF
TRBV13	TRBD1	TRBJ2-1	-	TGTGCCAGCGAGGGACAGGGTCCCAATGAGCAGTTCTTC	CASEGQGPNEQFF
TRBV11-3	TRBD2	TRBJ2-1	few	TGTGCCAGCTCGGGACTAGCGGGGGGGCTGCGAGATGAGCAGTTCTTC	CASSGLAGGLRDEQFF
TRBV12-3/TRBV12-4	-	TRBJ1-2	many	TGTGCCAGCAGTTTGCGCGCATATGGCTACACCTTC	CASSLRAYGYTF
TRBV3-1	-	TRBJ1-5	-	TGTGCCAGCAGCCAAGATCGGCTGAATCAGCCCCAGCATTTT	CASSQDRLNQPQHF
TRBV4-2	-	TRBJ1-5	few	TGTGCCAGCAGCCAAGTGACGGGGAGCAATCAGCCCCAGCATTTT	CASSQVTGSNQPQHF
TRBV7-9	-	TRBJ2-6	many	TGTGCCAGCAGCAAACAGGGCGGGGGGGCCAACGTCCTGACTTTC	CASSKQGGGANVLTF
TRBV6-6	TRBD2	TRBJ2-1	few	TGTGCCAGCAGTTACGCTAGCGGCAATGAGCAGTTCTTC	CASSYASGNEQFF
TRBV9	TRBD2	TRBJ2-3	-	TGTGCCAGCAGAAAAAGCGGGGATCACACAGATACGCAGTATTTT	CASRKSGDHTDTQYF
TRBV12-3/TRBV12-4	TRBD2	TRBJ2-1	many	TGTGCCAGCAGTGAAGCGGGGGGTGGGGAGCAGTTCTTC	CASSEAGGGEQFF
TRBV5-1	-	TRBJ1-1	few	TGCGCCAGCAGCTTTGGTTACCTGAACACTGAAGCTTTCTTT	CASSFGYLNTEAFF
TRBV20-1	TRBD1	TRBJ1-4	few	TGCAGTGCTAGATGGGACAGGGTCTCTAATGAAAAACTGTTTTTT	CSARWDRVSNEKLFF
TRBV20-1	-	TRBJ2-5	-	TGCAGTGCTAGCCTGGGGGTCCAAGAGACCCAGTACTTC	CSASLGVQETQYF
TRBV3-1	-	TRBJ1-4	few	TGTGCCAGCAGCCACAGACAGTCTTTTAATGAAAAACTGTTTTTT	CASSHRQSFNEKLFF
TRBV7-3	-	TRBJ2-1	-	TGTGCCAGCAGCTTATGGTCGACTAGTCGGGGTGAGCAGTTCTTC	CASSLWSTSRGEQFF
TRBV30	-	TRBJ1-1	few	TGTGCCTGGAGTAGGGGGTGGAGGGCTGAAGCTTTCTTT	CAWSRGWRAEAFF
TRBV27	TRBD1	TRBJ2-3	-	TGTGCCAGCAGATGGACAGGGGAGAGCACAGATACGCAGTATTTT	CASRWTGESTDTQYF
TRBV2	-	TRBJ2-3	few	TGTGCCAGCAGTGGCTCCTTGGGGGAGAAAGATACGCAGTATTTT	CASSGSLGEKDTQYF